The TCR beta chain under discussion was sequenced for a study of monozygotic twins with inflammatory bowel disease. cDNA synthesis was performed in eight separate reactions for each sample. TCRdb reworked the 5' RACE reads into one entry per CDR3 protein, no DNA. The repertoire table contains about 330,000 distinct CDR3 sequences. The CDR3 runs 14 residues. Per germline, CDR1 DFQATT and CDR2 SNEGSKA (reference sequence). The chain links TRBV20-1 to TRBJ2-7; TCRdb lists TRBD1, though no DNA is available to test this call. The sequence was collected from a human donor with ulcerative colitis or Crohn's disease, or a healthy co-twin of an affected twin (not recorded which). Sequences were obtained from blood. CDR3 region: CSADLGGPRNEQYF.